This section outlines one TCR beta chain sequence together with its context. This specimen comes from a study of technical replicates of blood from a few donors. The method was immunoSEQ multiplex PCR; TCRdb's version includes in-frame clones alone and lacks a portion of them. The sample records 75,000 to 80,000 clones, 90% to 95% being singletons. Trimming cost V 5 bases and J 5 bases; bases outside gene matches: 7. From germline, CDR1 is KGHSH and CDR2 LQKENI. This CDR3 is 14 amino acids long. The material sequenced was T cells isolated from PBMCs. The receptor's source is a human donor in good health. V and J are TRBV18 and TRBJ2-7; 9 bases agree with TRBD1. The CDR3 here is CASSSQTGGNEQYF. DNA of the CDR3: TGTGCCAGCTCATCCCAGACAGGGGGGAACGAGCAGTACTTC. Complete variable domain (other parts from reference TRBV18 and TRBJ2-7): NAGVMQNPRHLVRRRGQEARLRCSPMKGHSHVYWYRQLPEEGLKFMVYLQKENIIDESGMPKERFSAEFPKEGPSILRIQQVVRGDSAAYFCASSSQTGGNEQYFGPGTRLTVT.